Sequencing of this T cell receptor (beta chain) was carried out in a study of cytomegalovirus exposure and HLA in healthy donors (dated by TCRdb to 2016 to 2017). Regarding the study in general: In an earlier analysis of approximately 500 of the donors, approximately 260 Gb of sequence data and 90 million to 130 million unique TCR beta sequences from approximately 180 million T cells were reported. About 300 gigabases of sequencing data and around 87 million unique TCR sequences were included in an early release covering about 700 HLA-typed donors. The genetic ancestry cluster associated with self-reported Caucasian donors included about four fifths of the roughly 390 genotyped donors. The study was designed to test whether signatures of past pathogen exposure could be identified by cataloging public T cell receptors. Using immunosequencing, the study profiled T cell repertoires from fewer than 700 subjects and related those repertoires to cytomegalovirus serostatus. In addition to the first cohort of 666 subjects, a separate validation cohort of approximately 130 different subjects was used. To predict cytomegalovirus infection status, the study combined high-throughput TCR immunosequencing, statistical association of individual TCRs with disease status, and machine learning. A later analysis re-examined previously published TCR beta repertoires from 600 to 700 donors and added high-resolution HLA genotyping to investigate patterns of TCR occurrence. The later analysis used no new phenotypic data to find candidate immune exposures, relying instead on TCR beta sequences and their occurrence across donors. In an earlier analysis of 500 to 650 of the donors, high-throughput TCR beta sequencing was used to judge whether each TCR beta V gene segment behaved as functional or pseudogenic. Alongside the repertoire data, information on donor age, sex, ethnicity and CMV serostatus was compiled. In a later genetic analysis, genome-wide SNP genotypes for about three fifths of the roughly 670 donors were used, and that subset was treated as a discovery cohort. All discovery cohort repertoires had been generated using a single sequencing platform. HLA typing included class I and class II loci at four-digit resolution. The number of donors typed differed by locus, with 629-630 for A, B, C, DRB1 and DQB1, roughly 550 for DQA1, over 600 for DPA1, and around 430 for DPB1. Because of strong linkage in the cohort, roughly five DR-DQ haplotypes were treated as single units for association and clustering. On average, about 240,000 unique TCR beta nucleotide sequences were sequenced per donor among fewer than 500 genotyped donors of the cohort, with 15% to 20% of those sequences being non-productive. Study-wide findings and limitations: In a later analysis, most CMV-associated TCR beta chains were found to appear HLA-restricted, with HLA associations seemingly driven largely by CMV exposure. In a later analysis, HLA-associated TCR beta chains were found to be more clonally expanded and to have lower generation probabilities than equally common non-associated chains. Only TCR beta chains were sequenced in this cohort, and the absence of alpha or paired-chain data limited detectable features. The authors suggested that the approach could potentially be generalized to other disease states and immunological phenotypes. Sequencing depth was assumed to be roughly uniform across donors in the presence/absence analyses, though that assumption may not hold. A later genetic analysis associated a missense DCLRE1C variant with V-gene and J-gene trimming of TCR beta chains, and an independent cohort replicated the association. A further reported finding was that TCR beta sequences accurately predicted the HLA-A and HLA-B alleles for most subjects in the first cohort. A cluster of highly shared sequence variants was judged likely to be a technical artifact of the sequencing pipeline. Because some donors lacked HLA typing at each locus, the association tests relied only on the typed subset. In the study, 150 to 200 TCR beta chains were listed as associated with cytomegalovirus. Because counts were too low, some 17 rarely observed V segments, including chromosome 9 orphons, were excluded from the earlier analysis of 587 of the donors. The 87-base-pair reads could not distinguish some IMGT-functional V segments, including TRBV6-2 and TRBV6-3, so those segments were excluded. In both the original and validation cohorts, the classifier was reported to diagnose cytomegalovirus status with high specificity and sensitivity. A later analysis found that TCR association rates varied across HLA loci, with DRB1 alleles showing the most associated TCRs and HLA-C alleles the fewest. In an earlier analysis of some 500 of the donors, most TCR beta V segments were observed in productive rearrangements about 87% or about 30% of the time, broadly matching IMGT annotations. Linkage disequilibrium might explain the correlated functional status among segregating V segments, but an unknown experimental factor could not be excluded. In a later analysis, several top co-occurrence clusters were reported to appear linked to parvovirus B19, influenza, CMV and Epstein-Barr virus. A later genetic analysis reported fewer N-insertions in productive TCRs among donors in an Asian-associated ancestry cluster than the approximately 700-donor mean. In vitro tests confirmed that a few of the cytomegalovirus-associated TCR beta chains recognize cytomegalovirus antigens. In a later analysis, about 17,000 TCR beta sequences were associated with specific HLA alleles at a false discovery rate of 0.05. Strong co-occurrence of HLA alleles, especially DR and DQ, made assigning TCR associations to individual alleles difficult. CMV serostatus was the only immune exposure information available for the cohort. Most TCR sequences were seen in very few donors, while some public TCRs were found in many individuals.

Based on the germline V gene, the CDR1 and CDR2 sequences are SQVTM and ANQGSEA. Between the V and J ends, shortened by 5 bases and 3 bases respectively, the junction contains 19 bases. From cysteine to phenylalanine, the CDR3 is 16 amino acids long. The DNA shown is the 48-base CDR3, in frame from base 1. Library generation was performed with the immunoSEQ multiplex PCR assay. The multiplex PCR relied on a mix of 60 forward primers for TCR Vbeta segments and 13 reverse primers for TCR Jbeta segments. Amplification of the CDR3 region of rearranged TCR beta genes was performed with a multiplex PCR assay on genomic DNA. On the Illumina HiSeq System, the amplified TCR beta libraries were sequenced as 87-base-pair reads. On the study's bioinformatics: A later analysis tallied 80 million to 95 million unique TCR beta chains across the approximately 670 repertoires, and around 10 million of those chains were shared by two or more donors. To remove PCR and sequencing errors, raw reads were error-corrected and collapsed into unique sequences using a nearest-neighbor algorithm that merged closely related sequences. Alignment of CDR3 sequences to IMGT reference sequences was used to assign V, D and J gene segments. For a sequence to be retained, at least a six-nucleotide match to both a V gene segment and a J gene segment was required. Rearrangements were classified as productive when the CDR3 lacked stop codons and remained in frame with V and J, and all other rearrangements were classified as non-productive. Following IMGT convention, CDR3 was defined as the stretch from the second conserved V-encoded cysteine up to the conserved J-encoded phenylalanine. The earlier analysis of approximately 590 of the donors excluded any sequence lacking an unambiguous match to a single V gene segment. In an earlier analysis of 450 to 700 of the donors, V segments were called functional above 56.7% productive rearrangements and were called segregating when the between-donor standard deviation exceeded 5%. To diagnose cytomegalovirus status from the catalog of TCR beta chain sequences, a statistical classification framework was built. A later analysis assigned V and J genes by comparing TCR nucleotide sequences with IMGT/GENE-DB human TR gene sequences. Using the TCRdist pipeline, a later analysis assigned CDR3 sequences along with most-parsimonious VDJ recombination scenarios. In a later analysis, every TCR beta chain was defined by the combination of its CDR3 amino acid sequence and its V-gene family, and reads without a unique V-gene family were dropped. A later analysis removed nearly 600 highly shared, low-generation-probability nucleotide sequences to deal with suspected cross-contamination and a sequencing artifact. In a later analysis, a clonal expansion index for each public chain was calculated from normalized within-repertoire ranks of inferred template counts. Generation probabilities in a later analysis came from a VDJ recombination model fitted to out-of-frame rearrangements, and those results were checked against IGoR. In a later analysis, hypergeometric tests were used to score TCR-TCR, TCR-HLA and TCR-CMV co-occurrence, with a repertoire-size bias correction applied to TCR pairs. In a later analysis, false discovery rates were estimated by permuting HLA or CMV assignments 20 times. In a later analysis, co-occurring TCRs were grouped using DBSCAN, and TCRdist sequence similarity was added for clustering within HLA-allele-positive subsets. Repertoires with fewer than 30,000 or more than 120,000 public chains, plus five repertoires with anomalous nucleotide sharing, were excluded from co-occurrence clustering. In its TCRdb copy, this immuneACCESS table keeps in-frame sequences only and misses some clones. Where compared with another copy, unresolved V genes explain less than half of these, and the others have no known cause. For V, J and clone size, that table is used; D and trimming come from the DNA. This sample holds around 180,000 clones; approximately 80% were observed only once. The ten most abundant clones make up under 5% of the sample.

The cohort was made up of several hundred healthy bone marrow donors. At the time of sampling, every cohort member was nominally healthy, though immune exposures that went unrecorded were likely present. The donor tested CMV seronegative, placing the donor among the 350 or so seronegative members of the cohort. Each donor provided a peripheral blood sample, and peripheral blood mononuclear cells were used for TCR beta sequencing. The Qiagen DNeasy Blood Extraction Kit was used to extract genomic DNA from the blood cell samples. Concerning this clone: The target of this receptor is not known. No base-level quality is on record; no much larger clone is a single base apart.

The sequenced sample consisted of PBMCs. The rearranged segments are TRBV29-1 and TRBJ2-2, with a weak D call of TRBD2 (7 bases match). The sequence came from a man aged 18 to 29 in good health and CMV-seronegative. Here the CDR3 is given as CSVKGGGSDYTGELFF. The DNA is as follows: TGCAGCGTTAAGGGGGGCGGGAGCGATTACACCGGGGAGCTGTTTTTT.